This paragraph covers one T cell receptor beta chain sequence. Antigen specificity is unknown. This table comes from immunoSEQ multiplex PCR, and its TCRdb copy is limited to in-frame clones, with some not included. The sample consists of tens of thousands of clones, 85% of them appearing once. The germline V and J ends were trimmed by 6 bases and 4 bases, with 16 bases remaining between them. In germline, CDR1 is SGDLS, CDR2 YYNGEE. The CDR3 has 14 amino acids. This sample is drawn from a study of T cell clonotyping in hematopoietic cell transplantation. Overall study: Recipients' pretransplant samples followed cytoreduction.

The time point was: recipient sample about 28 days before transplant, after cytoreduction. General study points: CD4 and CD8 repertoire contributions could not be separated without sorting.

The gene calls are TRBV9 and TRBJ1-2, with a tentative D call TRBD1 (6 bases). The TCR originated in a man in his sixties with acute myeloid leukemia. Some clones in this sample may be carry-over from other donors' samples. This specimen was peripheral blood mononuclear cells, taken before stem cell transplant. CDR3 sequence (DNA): TGTGCCAGCACCACACAGGGAATCGCCTATGGCTACACCTTC. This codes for CASTTQGIAYGYTF.